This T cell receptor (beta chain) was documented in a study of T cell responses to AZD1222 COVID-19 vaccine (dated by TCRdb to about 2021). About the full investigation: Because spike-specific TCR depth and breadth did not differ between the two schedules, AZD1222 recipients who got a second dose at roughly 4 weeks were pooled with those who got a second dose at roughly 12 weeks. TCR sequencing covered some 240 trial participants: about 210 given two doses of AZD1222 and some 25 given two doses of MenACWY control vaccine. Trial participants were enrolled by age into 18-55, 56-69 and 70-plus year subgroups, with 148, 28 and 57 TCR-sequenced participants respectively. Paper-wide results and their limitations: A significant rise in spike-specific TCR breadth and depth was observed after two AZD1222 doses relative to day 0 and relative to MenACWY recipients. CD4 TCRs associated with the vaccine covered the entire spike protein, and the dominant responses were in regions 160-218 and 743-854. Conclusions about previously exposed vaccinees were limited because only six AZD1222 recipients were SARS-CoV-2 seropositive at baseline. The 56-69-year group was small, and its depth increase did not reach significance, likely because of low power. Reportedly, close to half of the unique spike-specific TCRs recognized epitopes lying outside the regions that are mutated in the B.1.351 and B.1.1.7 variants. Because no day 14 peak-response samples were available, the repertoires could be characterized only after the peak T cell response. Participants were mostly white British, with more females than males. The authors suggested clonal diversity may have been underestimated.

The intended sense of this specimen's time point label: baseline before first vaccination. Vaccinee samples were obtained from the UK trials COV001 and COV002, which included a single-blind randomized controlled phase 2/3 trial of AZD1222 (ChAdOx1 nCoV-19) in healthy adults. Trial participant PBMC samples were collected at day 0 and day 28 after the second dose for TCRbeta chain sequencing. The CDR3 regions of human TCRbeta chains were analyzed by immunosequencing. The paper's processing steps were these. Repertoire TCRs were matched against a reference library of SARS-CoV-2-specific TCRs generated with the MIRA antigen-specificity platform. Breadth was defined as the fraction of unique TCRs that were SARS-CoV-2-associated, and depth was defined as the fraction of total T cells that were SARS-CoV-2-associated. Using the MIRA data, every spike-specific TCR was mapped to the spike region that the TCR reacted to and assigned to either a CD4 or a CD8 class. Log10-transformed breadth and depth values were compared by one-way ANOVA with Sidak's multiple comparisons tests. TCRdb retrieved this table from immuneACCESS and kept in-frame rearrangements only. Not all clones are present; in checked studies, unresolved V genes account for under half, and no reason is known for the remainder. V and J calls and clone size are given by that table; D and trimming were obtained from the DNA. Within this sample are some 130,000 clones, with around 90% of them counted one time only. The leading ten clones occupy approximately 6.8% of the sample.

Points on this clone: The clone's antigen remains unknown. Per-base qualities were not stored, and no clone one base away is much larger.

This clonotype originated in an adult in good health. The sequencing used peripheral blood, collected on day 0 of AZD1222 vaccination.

Here is the DNA: TGTGCCATCTCGACGGGCAATCAGCCCCAGCATTTT. It is translated as CAISTGNQPQHF. The chain was built from TRBV10-3 and TRBJ1-5; the D gene is unclear. Reading the germline V gene gives CDR1 ENHRY and CDR2 SYGVKD. Deletion took 8 bases off V and 2 bases off J, with a span of 7 bases between the germline ends. The CDR3 covers 12 residues, taking in both the cysteine and the phenylalanine. CDR3 DNA is the only sequence kept; it has 36 bases, read in frame from the first base.